One and the same sample provided the 26 T cell receptor beta chains below, sequenced in a study of CXCR3-negative and CXCR3-positive naive CD8 T cells. Through 5' RACE with UMI labels, the TRB cDNA libraries were prepared. TCRdb reprocessed the 5' RACE reads; each CDR3 protein has one entry and no DNA is given. The repertoire shows fewer than 80,000 distinct CDR3 sequences; the top ten hold more than 4%. Sequencing used naive CXCR3- CD8+ T cells from blood. The subset here: CD45RO-CCR7+CD27+CD95- naive CD8+ T cells lacking CXCR3 (TNR3-). All receptors derive from a human donor in good health. Some clones in this sample may be carry-over from other donors' samples.

The CDR3 reads CASSNDQPQHF. The V call is TRBV12-3 or TRBV12-4, the J call TRBJ1-5. The CDR3 covers 11 residues.

The gene calls are TRBV4-3 and TRBJ2-2; TCRdb reports TRBD2, a call that lacks DNA to check it against. The CDR3 sequence is 16 residues long. Germline V CDR1 and CDR2: LGHNA, YSLEER. CDR3 loop: CASSQVRDSGSGELFF.

This chain joins TRBV6-6 and TRBJ1-1; absent DNA, TCRdb's TRBD1 call cannot be checked. The CDR3 contains 12 residues. Per the germline V gene, CDR1 is MNHNY and CDR2 is SVGAGI (reference sequence). The CDR3 is CASSQGRTEAFF.

V is TRBV29-1 and J is TRBJ2-3; TCRdb's D call of TRBD2 is untestable without DNA. The CDR3 extends over 15 amino acids. Germline lookup yields CDR1 SQVTM and CDR2 ANQGSEA. CDR3 protein: CSAIPSGGLTDTQYF.

The chain employs TRBV29-1 and TRBJ2-7; TCRdb's assignment of TRBD1 cannot be checked, as there is no DNA. Germline V gene sequence: CDR1 SQVTM, CDR2 ANQGSEA. The CDR3 has 13 residues. This CDR3 reads CSVGTASSYEQYF.

The chain joins TRBV5-5 to TRBJ2-5; the D call from TCRdb, TRBD2, cannot be confirmed without DNA. The germline V gene has CDR1 SGHKS and CDR2 YYEKEE (reference sequence). CDR3 length: 16 residues. CDR3 amino acids: CASSLSAGGPGETQYF.

The chain has TRBV28 and TRBJ2-4. The CDR3 contains 15 residues. The germline V gene has CDR1 MDHEN and CDR2 SYDVKM. CDR3 sequence: CASRPASLAKNIQYF.

The chain links TRBV20-1 to TRBJ1-5. This CDR3 has 15 residues. CDR1 and CDR2 (germline): DFQATT, SNEGSKA (reference sequence). This CDR3 reads CSAGENPYSNQPQHF.

V is TRBV6-5 and J is TRBJ2-7. The CDR3 runs 12 residues. Germline V gives CDR1 MNHEY, CDR2 SVGAGI. CDR3 in amino acids: CASSYNLYEQYF.

The chain links TRBV7-2 to TRBJ2-7; the TRBD2 assignment by TCRdb is unverifiable without DNA. The germline V gene encodes CDR1 SGHTA and CDR2 FQGNSA. CDR3 length: 14 amino acids. The CDR3 protein is CASSWGLVAYEQYF. Filled out from reference TRBV7-2 and TRBJ2-7, the complete variable domain reads GAGVSQSPSNKVTEKGKDVELRCDPISGHTALYWYRQSLGQGLEFLIYFQGNSAPDKSGLPSDRFSAERTGGSVSTLTIQRTQQEDSAVYLCASSWGLVAYEQYFGPGTRLTVT.

The chain uses TRBV5-6 and TRBJ1-1; TCRdb selects TRBD1, and the lack of DNA leaves this call unchecked. Per the germline V gene, CDR1 is SGHDT and CDR2 is YYEEEE. The CDR3 runs 11 residues. CDR3 amino acids: CASSRGQGVFF.

This chain links TRBV9 with TRBJ1-1. In germline, CDR1 is SGDLS, CDR2 YYNGEE. This CDR3 is built from 11 residues. The CDR3 sequence is CASSDGTEAFF.

The V call is TRBV28, the J call TRBJ2-3; there is no DNA to check the TCRdb D call of TRBD2. The V gene's germline CDR1 is MDHEN and CDR2 SYDVKM. This CDR3 is 19 amino acids long. Here the CDR3 reads CASSFLPITQLAGDDTQYF.

This sequence joins TRBV29-1 and TRBJ2-2; without DNA, the TCRdb call of TRBD1 cannot be checked. Germline-derived CDR1 and CDR2 are SQVTM and ANQGSEA. This CDR3 comprises 13 residues. The CDR3 sequence: CSVARENTGELFF.

This rearrangement joins TRBV6-5 to TRBJ2-3; TCRdb's D gene call, TRBD1, goes unchecked for lack of DNA. The CDR3 is made up of 15 amino acids. The germline CDR1 and CDR2 sequences are MNHEY and SVGAGI. The CDR3 sequence: CASRRTGGDADTQYF.

This chain connects TRBV28 to TRBJ1-3. The CDR3 sequence is 14 residues long. CDR1 and CDR2 (germline): MDHEN, SYDVKM. The CDR3 loop reads CASSLSGTGNTIYF. The full variable domain, in which reference TRBV28 and TRBJ1-3 provide the parts outside the CDR3, is DVKVTQSSRYLVKRTGEKVFLECVQDMDHENMFWYRQDPGLGLRLIYFSYDVKMKEKGDIPEGYSVSREKKERFSLILESASTNQTSMYLCASSLSGTGNTIYFGEGSWLTVV.

The chain couples TRBV3-1 to TRBJ1-1. The CDR3 contains 14 residues. CDR1 is LGHDT and CDR2 is YNNKEL in the germline V gene (reference sequence). The CDR3: CASSQDNPRVEAFF.

The chain employs TRBV5-1 and TRBJ2-7; the TCRdb D gene call, TRBD1, has no DNA to confirm it. The germline gives CDR1 SGHRS, CDR2 YFSETQ. This CDR3 is 15 amino acids long. CDR3: CASSPTGGPFYEQYF.

V usage is TRBV14 and J usage is TRBJ2-3. The CDR3 has 11 amino acids. Germline values: CDR1 SGHDN, CDR2 FVKESK. CDR3 loop: CASSQGDTQYF.

The chain links TRBV2 to TRBJ2-7; TCRdb returns TRBD1, unconfirmable since there is no DNA. CDR3 length equals 12 residues. Germline loops: CDR1 SNHLY, CDR2 FYNNEI. CDR3 residues: CASSEPGPGQYF.

The CDR3 reads CASSLWPGGLGYTF. The chain carries TRBV5-5 and TRBJ1-2; TCRdb calls TRBD1, which cannot be checked without DNA. Germline CDR1 and CDR2: SGHKS and YYEKEE (reference sequence). The CDR3 has 14 amino acids.

This sequence joins TRBV5-5 and TRBJ2-5. Germline CDR1 and CDR2: SGHKS and YYEKEE (reference sequence). The CDR3 is made up of 17 amino acids. CDR3 amino acids: CASSYLGRGTFQETQYF.

The chain couples TRBV28 to TRBJ2-1; absent DNA, TCRdb's TRBD1 call cannot be checked. The CDR3 is 15 amino acids. Germline V CDR1 and CDR2: MDHEN, SYDVKM. The CDR3 is CASRPDSISYNEQFF.

The gene calls are TRBV7-2 and TRBJ2-7; the TCRdb call, TRBD1, lacks DNA for checking. The CDR3 loop spans 15 amino acids. Per the germline V gene, CDR1 is SGHTA and CDR2 is FQGNSA. CDR3 loop: CASSSLGTGTEEQYF.

V and J are TRBV19 and TRBJ2-7. Germline V gene data show CDR1 as LNHDA and CDR2 as SQIVND (reference sequence). The CDR3 extends over 13 amino acids. The CDR3 here is CASSGVGPYEQYF. The entire variable domain, with the rest obtained from reference TRBV19 and TRBJ2-7, is as follows: DGGITQSPKYLFRKEGQNVTLSCEQNLNHDAMYWYRQDPGQGLRLIYYSQIVNDFQKGDIAEGYSVSREKKESFPLTVTSAQKNPTAFYLCASSGVGPYEQYFGPGTRLTVT.

The genes are TRBV11-2 and TRBJ2-2; absent DNA, TCRdb's TRBD1 call cannot be checked. CDR3 size: 18 residues. CDR1 is SGHAT, CDR2 FQNNGV, per germline. The CDR3 here is CASSLDPPTGLYTGELFF.